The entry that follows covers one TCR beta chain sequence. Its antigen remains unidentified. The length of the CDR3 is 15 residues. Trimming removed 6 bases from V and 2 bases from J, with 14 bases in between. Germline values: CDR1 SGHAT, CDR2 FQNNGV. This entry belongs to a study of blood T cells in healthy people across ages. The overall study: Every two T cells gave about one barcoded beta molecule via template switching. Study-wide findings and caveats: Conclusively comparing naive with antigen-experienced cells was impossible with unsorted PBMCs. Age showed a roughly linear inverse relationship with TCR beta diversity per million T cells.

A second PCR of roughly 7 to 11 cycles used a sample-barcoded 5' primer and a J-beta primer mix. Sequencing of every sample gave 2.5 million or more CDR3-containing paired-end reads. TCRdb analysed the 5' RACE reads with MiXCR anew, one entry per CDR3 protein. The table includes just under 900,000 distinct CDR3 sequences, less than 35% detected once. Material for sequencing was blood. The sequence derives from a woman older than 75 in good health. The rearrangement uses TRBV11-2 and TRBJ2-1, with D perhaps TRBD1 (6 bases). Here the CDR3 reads CASRSRNRAYNEQFF. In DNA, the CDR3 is TGTGCCAGCAGGTCCCGAAACAGGGCCTACAATGAGCAGTTCTTC.